Listed below are T cell receptor beta chains from one sample, sequenced in a study of T cells in localized non-small cell lung cancer. Profiling relied on immunoSEQ multiplex PCR, and the TCRdb table lists in-frame clones only, not all of them. This sample carries tens of thousands of clones, 87% of them seen once, and the ten largest clones take about 15%. The sequencing here drew on peripheral blood, taken before any cancer treatment. Receptor source: a man between 40 and 75 years old with stage I squamous cell lung carcinoma. CDR3s include the opening cysteine and the closing phenylalanine or tryptophan. Each record gives: V gene, clone size, D gene, J gene, CDR3 DNA, CDR3 protein. The D gene is left open where the match is weak. The size field is filled for only some rows; it gives once, few, many or a size class.

>TRBV7-9|once|-|TRBJ2-3
TGTGCCAGCAGCTTCGGAGCGGATGGTACAGATACGCAGTATTTT
CASSFGADGTDTQYF
>TRBV5-1|-|-|TRBJ2-6
TGCGCCAGCAGCCTGCACGAATCTAGTGTTCGGACCGGGGCCAACGTCCTGACTTTC
CASSLHESSVRTGANVLTF
>TRBV7-2|once|TRBD1|TRBJ2-7
TGTGCCAGCAGCCAGCGACAGGGGAAGGCTCTCGAGCAGTACTTC
CASSQRQGKALEQYF
>TRBV5-4|once|-|TRBJ2-1
TGTGCCAGCAGCTTCTCCTACAATGAGCAGTTCTTC
CASSFSYNEQFF
>TRBV10-3|-|-|TRBJ1-3
TGTGCCATCAGTGATAACACTCGCTCTGGAAACACCATATATTTT
CAISDNTRSGNTIYF
>TRBV19|once|-|TRBJ1-3
TGTGCCAGTGAAGAGGAGAGCTCTGGAAACACCATATATTTT
CASEEESSGNTIYF
>TRBV28|-|-|TRBJ1-5
TGTGCCAGCAGAGGCGACATGGTTCAGCCCCAGCATTTT
CASRGDMVQPQHF
>TRBV11-3|-|-|TRBJ2-2
TGTGCCAGCAGCTTAGAGTACACCGGGGAGCTGTTTTTT
CASSLEYTGELFF
>TRBV19|-|TRBD1|TRBJ1-1
TGTGCCAGTAGCATACCCGGACAGGGTAAGCCGGGGACTGAAGCTTTCTTT
CASSIPGQGKPGTEAFF
>TRBV4-1|-|TRBD1|TRBJ2-5
TGCGCCAGCAGCCAACTATGGACAGGGGTAGGGGAGACCCAGTACTTC
CASSQLWTGVGETQYF
>TRBV5-1|-|TRBD2|TRBJ2-5
TGCGCCAGCAGCTTACAAGCGGGGGGGTTGGAGACCCAGTACTTC
CASSLQAGGLETQYF
>TRBV5-1|-|-|TRBJ1-6
TGCGCCAGCAGCTTGAGACGCGAGAGCTCCTATAATTCACCCCTCCACTTT
CASSLRRESSYNSPLHF
>TRBV6-6|few|-|TRBJ1-6
TGTGCCGTACTCCAGGATCTGGATTCACCCCTCCACTTT
CAVLQDLDSPLHF
>TRBV7-9|once|-|TRBJ2-7
TGTGCCAGCAGCTCCGATCGGACAGAGTTC
CASSSDRTEF
>TRBV4-1|-|-|TRBJ1-2
TGCGCCAGCAGCCAAGAAACTGGGCAACCTGCCATCGTCTTTCGAGGGATTGGGGGCTACACCTTC
CASSQETGQPAIVFRGIGGYTF